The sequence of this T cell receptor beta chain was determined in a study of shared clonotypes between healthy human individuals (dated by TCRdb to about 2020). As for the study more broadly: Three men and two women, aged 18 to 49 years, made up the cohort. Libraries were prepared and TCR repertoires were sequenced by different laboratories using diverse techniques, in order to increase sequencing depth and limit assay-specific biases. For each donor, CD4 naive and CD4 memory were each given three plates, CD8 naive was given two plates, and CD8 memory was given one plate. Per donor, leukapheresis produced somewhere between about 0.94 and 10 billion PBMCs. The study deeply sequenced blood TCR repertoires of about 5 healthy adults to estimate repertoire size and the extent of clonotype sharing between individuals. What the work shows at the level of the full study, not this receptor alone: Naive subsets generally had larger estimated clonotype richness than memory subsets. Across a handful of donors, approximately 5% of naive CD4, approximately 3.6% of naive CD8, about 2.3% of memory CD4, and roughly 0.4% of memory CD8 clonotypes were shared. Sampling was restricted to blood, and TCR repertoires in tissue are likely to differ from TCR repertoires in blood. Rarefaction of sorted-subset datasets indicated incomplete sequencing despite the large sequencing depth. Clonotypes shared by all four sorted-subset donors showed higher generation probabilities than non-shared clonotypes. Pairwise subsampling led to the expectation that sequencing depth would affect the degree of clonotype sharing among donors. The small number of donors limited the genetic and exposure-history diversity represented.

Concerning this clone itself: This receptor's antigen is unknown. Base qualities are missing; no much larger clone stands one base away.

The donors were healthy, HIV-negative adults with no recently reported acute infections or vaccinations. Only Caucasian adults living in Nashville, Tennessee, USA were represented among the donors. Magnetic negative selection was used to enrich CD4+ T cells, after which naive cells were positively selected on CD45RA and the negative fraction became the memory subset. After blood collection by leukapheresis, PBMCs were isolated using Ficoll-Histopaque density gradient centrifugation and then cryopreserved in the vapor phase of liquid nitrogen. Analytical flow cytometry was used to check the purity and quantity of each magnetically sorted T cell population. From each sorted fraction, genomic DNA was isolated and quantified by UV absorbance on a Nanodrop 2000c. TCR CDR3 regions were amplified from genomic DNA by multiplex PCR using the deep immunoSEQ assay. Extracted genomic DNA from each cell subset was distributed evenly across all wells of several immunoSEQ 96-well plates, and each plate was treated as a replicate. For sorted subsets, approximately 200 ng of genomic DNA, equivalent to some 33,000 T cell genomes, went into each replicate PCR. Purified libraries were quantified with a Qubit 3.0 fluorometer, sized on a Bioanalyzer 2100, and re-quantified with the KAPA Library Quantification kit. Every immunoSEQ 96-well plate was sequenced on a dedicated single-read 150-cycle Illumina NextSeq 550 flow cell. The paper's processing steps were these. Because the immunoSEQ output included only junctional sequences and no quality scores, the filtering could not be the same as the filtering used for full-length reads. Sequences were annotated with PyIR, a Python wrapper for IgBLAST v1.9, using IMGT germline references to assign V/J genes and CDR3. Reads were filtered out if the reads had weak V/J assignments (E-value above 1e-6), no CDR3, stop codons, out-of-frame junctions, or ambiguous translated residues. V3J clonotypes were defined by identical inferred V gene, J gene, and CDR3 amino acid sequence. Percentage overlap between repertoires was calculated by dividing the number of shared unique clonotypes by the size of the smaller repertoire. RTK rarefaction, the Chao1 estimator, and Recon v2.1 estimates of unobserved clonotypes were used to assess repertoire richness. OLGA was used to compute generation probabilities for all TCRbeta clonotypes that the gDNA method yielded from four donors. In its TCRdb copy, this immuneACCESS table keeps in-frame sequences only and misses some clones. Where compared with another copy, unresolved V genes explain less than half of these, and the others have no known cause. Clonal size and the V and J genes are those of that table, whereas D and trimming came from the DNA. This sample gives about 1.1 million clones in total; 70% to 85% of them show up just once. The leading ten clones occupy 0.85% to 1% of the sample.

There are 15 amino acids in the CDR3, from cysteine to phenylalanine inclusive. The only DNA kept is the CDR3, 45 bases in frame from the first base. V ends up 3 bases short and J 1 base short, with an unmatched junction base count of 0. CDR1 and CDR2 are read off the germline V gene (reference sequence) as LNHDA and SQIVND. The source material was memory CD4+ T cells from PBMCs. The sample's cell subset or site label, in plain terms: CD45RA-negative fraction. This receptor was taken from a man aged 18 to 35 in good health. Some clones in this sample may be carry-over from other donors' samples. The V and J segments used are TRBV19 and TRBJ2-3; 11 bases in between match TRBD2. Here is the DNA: TGTGCCAGTAGTATGACTAGCGGGGGCACAGATACGCAGTATTTT. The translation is CASSMTSGGTDTQYF.